This TCR beta chain was documented in a study of T cells after yellow fever vaccination. Findings and limits, study-wide: Bulk-population clonotypes that are abundant could appear as contaminants in FACS-sorted repertoires. The secondary response was weaker, and its peak arrived faster, on day 5 versus 15. Most primary-vaccination clones reappeared after the booster (approximately 95% CD4, 88% CD8).

CDR1 SGHAT and CDR2 FQNNGV come from the germline V gene. The CDR3 covers 12 residues. V lost 6 bases to trimming and J lost 6 bases, with 12 bases between them. TCRdb analysed the 5' RACE reads with MiXCR anew, one entry per CDR3 protein. The sample shows tens of thousands of distinct CDR3 sequences, about 5.2% of them seen only once. This clonotype was observed at least ten times. The clonotype was recovered from a man younger than 30 who received the YFV17D yellow fever vaccine. The sample here was PBMCs, either bulk or a sorted T-cell subset (CD4+, CD8+, memory, or dextramer-sorted; not recorded which), taken on the day of the yellow fever booster vaccination. The gene calls are TRBV11-2 and TRBJ2-7; no definite D call. The CDR3 region is CASSSELGEQYF. The CDR3 nucleotides are TGTGCCAGCAGTTCTGAATTGGGCGAGCAGTACTTC. Variable domain in full (rest from reference TRBV11-2 and TRBJ2-7): EAGVAQSPRYKIIEKRQSVAFWCNPISGHATLYWYQQILGQGPKLLIQFQNNGVVDDSQLPKDRFSAERLKGVDSTLKIQPAKLEDSAVYLCASSSELGEQYFGPGTRLTVT.